The T cell receptor (beta chain) described here comes from a study of blood T cell repertoires in COVID-19. For the study at large: Samples representing acute and convalescent COVID-19 were sourced from the United States, Italy and Spain. From T cells, B-cell-depleted T cells, or PBMCs came the material, which was cDNA or gDNA.

Per the study methods: Reference gene primer amplification in the assay estimated nucleated cell counts. The protocol was immunoSEQ multiplex PCR, while the TCRdb copy is restricted to in-frame clones and leaves out a portion. V and J calls and clone size are copied from that table; D and trimming were computed from the DNA. The sample records some 76,000 clones, about 80% being singletons. J gave up 1 base and V 0 bases, and 4 bases lay outside the gene matches. The germline V gene has CDR1 SGHDT and CDR2 YYEEEE. The CDR3 spans 16 residues. Sequencing was done on a sample of peripheral blood. V is TRBV5-6 and J is TRBJ2-7, with 10 bases identical to TRBD1. This TCR was recovered from a man in his fifties or sixties with acute or convalescent COVID-19. The chain's CDR3 is CASSLGQGARSYEQYF. The DNA of the CDR3 is TGTGCCAGCAGCTTGGGACAGGGGGCTAGGTCCTACGAGCAGTACTTC.